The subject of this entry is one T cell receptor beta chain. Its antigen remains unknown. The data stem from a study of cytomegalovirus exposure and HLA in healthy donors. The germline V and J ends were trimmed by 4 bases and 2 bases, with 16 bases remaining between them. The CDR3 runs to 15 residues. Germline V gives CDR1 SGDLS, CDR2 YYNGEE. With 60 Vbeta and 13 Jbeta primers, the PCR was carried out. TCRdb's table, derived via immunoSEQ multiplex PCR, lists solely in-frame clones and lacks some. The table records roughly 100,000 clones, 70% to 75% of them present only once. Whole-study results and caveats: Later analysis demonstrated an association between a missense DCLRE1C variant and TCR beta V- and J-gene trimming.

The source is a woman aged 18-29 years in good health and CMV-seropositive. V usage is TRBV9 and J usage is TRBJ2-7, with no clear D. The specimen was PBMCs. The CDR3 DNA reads TGTGCCAGCAGCCCTCCTGTGTCGGGTACCTACGAGCAGTACTTC. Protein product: CASSPPVSGTYEQYF. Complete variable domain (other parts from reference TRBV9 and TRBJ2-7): DSGVTQTPKHLITATGQRVTLRCSPRSGDLSVYWYQQSLDQGLQFLIQYYNGEERAKGNILERFSAQQFPDLHSELNLSSLELGDSALYFCASSPPVSGTYEQYFGPGTRLTVT.